These 17 T cell receptor gamma chains share one sample of origin, sequenced in a study of Vδ1+ human thymocytes. Study-level results: In the thymus, TRG and TRD repertoires looked highly polyclonal with Gaussian CDR3 lengths.

These receptors have no identified antigens. The template was reverse-transcribed extracted RNA. CDR3 amplicons came from multiplex PCR with pooled V-gene forward and constant-region reverse primers. TCRdb called clones from the multiplex PCR reads again using CATT. The table shows under 25,000 gamma-chain clones, with about an eighth occurring only once. Sequencing was performed on Vdelta1+ gamma-delta thymocytes from the thymus. The sample's subset: FACS-sorted CD3+ TCRalphabeta- TCRVdelta1+ TCRVdelta2- thymocytes. These receptors all stem from a child in the first two years of life who had congenital heart surgery.

The genes are TRGV9 and TRGJ1 or TRGJ2. The CDR3 runs to 11 residues. Germline assignment: CDR1 GITISATS and CDR2 ISYDGTV (reference sequence). Trimming took 6 bases from V and 3 from J; bases not matched to a gene: 2. Here the CDR3 reads CALWPYYKKLF. CDR3 coding DNA: TGTGCCTTGTGGCCTTATTATAAGAAACTCTTT.

This clone has more than one count but fewer than ten. The chain couples TRGV8 to TRGJP1. Germline CDR1 VENAVY, CDR2 YDSYNSRV. This CDR3 region has 14 residues. J gave up 2 bases and V 4 bases, and 4 bases lay outside the gene matches. The CDR3 nucleotides are TGTGCCACCTGGGACTGCACCACTGGTTGGTTCAAGATATTT. Protein sequence: CATWDCTTGWFKIF.

The chain uses TRGV9 and TRGJ1 or TRGJ2. The trim removed 5 bases at V and 1 base at J, leaving 8 bases unmatched. Germline V gene lookup returns CDR1 GITISATS and CDR2 ISYDGTV (reference sequence). This CDR3 contains 14 residues. The CDR3 coding sequence is TGTGCCTTGTGGGTATACGACAATTATTATAAGAAACTCTTT. Amino acids: CALWVYDNYYKKLF.

A few counts support this clone. The chain couples TRGV2 to TRGJ1 or TRGJ2. The length of the CDR3 is 15 residues. The J segment lost 2 bases and the V segment lost 3 bases, leaving 10 bases of the junction unmatched. CDR1 and CDR2 (germline): EGSNGY, YDSYNSKV. The CDR3 nucleotides are TGTGCCACCTGGGACCTGGCTCCGGATTATTATAAGAAACTCTTT. It translates to CATWDLAPDYYKKLF.

The V call is TRGV8, the J call TRGJ1 or TRGJ2. CDR1 and CDR2 (germline): VENAVY, YDSYNSRV. This CDR3 spans 16 amino acids. With 3 bases clipped from V and 1 base from J, the junction kept 12 bases outside the gene matches. CDR3 DNA sequence: TGTGCCACCTGGGATTCAAAATTCCGTAATTATTATAAGAAACTCTTT. Translation gives CATWDSKFRNYYKKLF.

The genes are TRGV5 and TRGJP2. From germline, CDR1 is VINAFY and CDR2 YDVSNSKD. The CDR3 loop spans 11 amino acids. V lost 5 bases, J lost 15 bases, and 9 bases stayed unmatched. CDR3 in amino acids: CATWGPLFKTF. CDR3 coding DNA: TGTGCCACCTGGGGCCCTTTGTTCAAGACGTTT.

This clone was seen more than once but under ten times. This sample includes further DNA sequences coding for the same CDR3. V and J are TRGV4 and TRGJP1. After removal of 10 bases from V and 8 bases from J, the junction contained 7 bases not matched to a gene. The CDR3 runs 11 residues. CDR1 and CDR2 from the germline V gene are EGSTGY and YDSYTSSV. CDR3 region: CATWTGWFKIF. CDR3 bases: TGTGCCACATGGACGGGTTGGTTCAAGATATTT.

This clone turned up a few times. The rearrangement links TRGV9 to TRGJP. With V trimmed by 0 bases and J by 7 bases, 9 bases remained unmatched. CDR1 is GITISATS and CDR2 is ISYDGTV in the germline V gene (reference sequence). The CDR3 is 18 amino acids. In DNA, the CDR3 is TGTGCCTTGTGGGAGGTGCACCCCTATGAGTTGGGCAAAAAAATCAAGGTATTT. It translates to CALWEVHPYELGKKIKVF.

This clone came up a few times. The junction differs from germline at one of its ends, possibly a read error. The rearrangement joins TRGV4 to TRGJP2. This CDR3 has 14 amino acids. CDR1 and CDR2 from the germline V gene are EGSTGY and YDSYTSSV. CDR3 DNA sequence: TGTGCCACCTGGAATGGGCCGAGTGATTGGATCAAGACGTTT. Translated: CATWNGPSDWIKTF.

This clone was observed a handful of times. This rearrangement joins TRGV8 to TRGJP2. Germline V gene lookup returns CDR1 VENAVY and CDR2 YDSYNSRV. Germline trimming cut 2 bases from V and 2 bases from J; bases unmatched to any gene: 20. CDR3 length equals 20 residues. The CDR3 DNA is TGTGCCACCTGGGATAATGGAACGATATCTATCCCCAGTAGTGATTGGATCAAGACGTTT. Protein sequence: CATWDNGTISIPSSDWIKTF.

Relative to its sample, this clone is medium-sized. The same CDR3 arises from other DNA sequences in this sample as well. The chain has TRGV4 and TRGJ1 or TRGJ2. J gave up 4 bases and V 6 bases, and 3 bases lay outside the gene matches. The CDR3 is 11 amino acids. Germline lookup yields CDR1 EGSTGY and CDR2 YDSYTSSV. The CDR3 is CATWSYYKKLF. Here the CDR3 DNA reads TGTGCCACCTGGTCCTATTATAAGAAACTCTTT.

On this clone itself: Relative to the germline gene, one junction end is altered; a read error may explain this. This chain links TRGV4 with TRGJ1 or TRGJ2. Germline V gives CDR1 EGSTGY, CDR2 YDSYTSSV. The CDR3 has 12 residues. The CDR3 sequence is CATWNGQDKKLF. The CDR3 DNA reads TGTGCCACCTGGAATGGGCAGGATAAGAAACTCTTT.

This clone has just a few counts. The chain links TRGV9 to TRGJP. Germline V CDR1 and CDR2: GITISATS, ISYDGTV (reference sequence). J gave up 7 bases and V 9 bases, and 9 bases lay outside the gene matches. This CDR3 has 15 residues. CDR3: CALRMQELGKKIKVF. Here the CDR3 DNA reads TGTGCCTTGCGGATGCAGGAGTTGGGCAAAAAAATCAAGGTATTT.

This clone has only a few counts. The chain carries TRGV3 and TRGJ1 or TRGJ2. This CDR3 is built from 13 residues. Germline loops: CDR1 VTNTFY, CDR2 YDVSTARD (reference sequence). Trimming took 0 bases from V and 10 from J; bases not matched to a gene: 9. The CDR3 spells CATWDRRALKKLF. The CDR3 DNA is TGTGCCACCTGGGACAGGCGAGCCCTCAAGAAACTCTTT.

A few counts support this clone. Other DNA variants within this sample encode the same CDR3. The chain carries TRGV2 and TRGJP2. Germline V gives CDR1 EGSNGY, CDR2 YDSYNSKV. J gave up 0 bases and V 0 bases, and 4 bases lay outside the gene matches. The CDR3 is made up of 16 amino acids. The CDR3: CATWDGPDSSDWIKTF. CDR3 nucleotides: TGTGCCACCTGGGACGGGCCGGATAGTAGTGATTGGATCAAGACGTTT.

On this clone: Other DNA sequences of this sample code for an identical CDR3. The rearrangement uses TRGV3 and TRGJ1 or TRGJ2. CDR3 length: 14 amino acids. The ends lost 0 bases at V and 3 bases at J; junction bases unmatched: 5. Germline CDR1 and CDR2: VTNTFY and YDVSTARD (reference sequence). CDR3 sequence reads: CATWDRPRYYKKLF. Here the CDR3 DNA reads TGTGCCACCTGGGACAGGCCCCGTTATTATAAGAAACTCTTT.

This rearrangement joins TRGV9 to TRGJP2. The CDR3 consists of 17 residues. Germline CDR1 reads GITISATS; CDR2 reads ISYDGTV (reference sequence). J gave up 0 bases and V 0 bases, and 7 bases lay outside the gene matches. CDR3 DNA sequence: TGTGCCTTGTGGGAGGTGCGACTATATAGTAGTGATTGGATCAAGACGTTT. This translates into CALWEVRLYSSDWIKTF.